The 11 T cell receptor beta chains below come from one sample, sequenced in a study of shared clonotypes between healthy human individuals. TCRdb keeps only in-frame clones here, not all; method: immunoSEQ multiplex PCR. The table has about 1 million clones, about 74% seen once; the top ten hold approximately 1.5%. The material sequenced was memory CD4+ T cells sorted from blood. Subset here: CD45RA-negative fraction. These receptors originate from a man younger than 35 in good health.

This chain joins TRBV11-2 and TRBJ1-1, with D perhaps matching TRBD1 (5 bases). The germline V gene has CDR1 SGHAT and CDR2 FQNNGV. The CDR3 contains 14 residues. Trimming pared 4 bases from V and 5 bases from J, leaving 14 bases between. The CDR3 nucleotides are TGTGCCAGCAGCTCCCTGGCCGGGGGGACTGAAGCTTTCTTT. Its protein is CASSSLAGGTEAFF.

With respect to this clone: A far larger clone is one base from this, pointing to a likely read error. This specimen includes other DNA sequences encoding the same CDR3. The CDR3 is CASSLNRAVSPTGGYTF. The DNA for the CDR3 is TGTGCCAGCAGCTTGAACCGCGCCGTCTCCCCGACGGGGGGCTACACCTTC. V gene TRBV5-1 combines with J gene TRBJ1-2; D is ambiguous. The CDR3 runs 17 residues. Germline assignment: CDR1 SGHRS and CDR2 YFSETQ.

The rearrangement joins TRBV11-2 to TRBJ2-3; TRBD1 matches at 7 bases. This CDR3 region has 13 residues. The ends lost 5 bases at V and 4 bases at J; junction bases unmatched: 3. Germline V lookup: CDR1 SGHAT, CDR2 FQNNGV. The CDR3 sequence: CASSRQGADTQYF. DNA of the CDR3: TGTGCCAGCAGCCGTCAGGGGGCAGATACGCAGTATTTT. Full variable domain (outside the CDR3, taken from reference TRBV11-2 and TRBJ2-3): EAGVAQSPRYKIIEKRQSVAFWCNPISGHATLYWYQQILGQGPKLLIQFQNNGVVDDSQLPKDRFSAERLKGVDSTLKIQPAKLEDSAVYLCASSRQGADTQYFGPGTRLTVL.

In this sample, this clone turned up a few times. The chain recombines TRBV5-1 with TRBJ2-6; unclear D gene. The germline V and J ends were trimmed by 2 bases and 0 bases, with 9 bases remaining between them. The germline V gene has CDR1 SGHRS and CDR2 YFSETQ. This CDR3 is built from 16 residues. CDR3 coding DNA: TGCGCCAGCAGCTTTAGCTTGGCCTCTGGGGCCAACGTCCTGACTTTC. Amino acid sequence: CASSFSLASGANVLTF.

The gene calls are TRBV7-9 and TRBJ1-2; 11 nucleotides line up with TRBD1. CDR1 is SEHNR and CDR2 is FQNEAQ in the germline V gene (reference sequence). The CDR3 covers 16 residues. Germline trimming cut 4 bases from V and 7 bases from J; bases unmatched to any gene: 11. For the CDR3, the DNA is TGTGCCAGCAGCTCGACCGGGACAGGGGGGTTCAGTGGCTACACCTTC. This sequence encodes CASSSTGTGGFSGYTF.

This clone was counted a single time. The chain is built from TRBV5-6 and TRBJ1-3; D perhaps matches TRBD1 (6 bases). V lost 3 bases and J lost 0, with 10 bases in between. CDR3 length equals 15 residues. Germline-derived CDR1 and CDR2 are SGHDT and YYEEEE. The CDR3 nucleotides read TGTGCCAGCAGCTCGGACAGTTACTCTGGAAACACCATATATTTT. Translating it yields CASSSDSYSGNTIYF.

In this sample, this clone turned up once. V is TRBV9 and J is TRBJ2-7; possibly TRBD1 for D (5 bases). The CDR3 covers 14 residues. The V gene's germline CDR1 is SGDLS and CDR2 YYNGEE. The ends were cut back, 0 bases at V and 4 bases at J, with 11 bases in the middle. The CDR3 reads CASSVGVQDYEQYF. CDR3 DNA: TGTGCCAGCAGCGTAGGGGTACAGGATTACGAGCAGTACTTC.

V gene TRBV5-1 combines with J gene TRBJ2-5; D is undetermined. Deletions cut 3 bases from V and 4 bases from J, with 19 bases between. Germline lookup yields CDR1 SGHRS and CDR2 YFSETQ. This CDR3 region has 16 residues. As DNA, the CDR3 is TGCGCCAGCAGCTGGACCGCCGGGCCCCGAGGAGAGACCCAGTACTTC. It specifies CASSWTAGPRGETQYF.

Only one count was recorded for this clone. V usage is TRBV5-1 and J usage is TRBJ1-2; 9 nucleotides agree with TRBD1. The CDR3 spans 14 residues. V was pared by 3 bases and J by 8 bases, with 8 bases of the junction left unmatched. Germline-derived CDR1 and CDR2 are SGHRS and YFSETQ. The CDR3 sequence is CASSSLQGAQGYTF. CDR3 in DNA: TGCGCCAGCAGCTCTTTACAGGGGGCCCAGGGCTACACCTTC.

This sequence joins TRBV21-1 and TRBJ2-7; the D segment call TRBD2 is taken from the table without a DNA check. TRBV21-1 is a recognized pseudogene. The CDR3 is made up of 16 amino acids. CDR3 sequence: CASSPVVAESSYEQYF. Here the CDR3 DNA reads TGTGCCAGCAGCCCTGTGGTAGCGGAAAGCTCCTACGAGCAGTACTTC.

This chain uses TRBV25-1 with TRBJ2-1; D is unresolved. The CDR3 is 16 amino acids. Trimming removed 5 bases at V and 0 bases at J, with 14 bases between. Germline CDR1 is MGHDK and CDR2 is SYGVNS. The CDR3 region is CASSLRPASSYNEQFF. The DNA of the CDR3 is TGTGCCAGCAGTCTCCGGCCAGCTAGCTCCTACAATGAGCAGTTCTTC.